What follows are 6 T cell receptor beta chains derived from one specimen sequenced in a study of shared clonotypes between healthy human individuals. Data came from immunoSEQ multiplex PCR; TCRdb stores just in-frame clones and leaves some out. Among 2 million to 2.5 million clones listed, approximately 94% were seen once. The specimen sequenced was naive CD4+ T cells from PBMCs. As to subset: CD45RA+ positively selected. These receptors all stem from a man aged 18 to 35 in good health. Some clones in this sample may be carry-over from other donors' samples.

The rearrangement links TRBV6-5 to TRBJ1-1; D gene ambiguous. CDR1 is MNHEY, CDR2 SVGAGI, per germline. V was shortened by 6 bases and J by 0 bases, with 8 bases between the two germline ends. This CDR3 is built from 13 residues. CDR3 amino acids: CASSPGMNTEAFF. CDR3 DNA: TGTGCCAGCAGCCCAGGTATGAACACTGAAGCTTTCTTT.

The chain carries TRBV28 and TRBJ2-1; the match to TRBD2 covers 14 bases. CDR3 size: 14 residues. V lost 6 bases and J lost 8; bases outside the gene matches: 3. Germline-derived CDR1 and CDR2 are MDHEN and SYDVKM. In nucleotides, the CDR3 is TGTGCCAGCAGAGGGACTAGCGGGAGTTATGAGCAGTTCTTC. Its translation is CASRGTSGSYEQFF.

The count of this clone is one. CDR3 in amino acids: CASSLTADRRFNQPQHF. The DNA for the CDR3 is TGTGCCAGCAGTTTAACCGCCGACAGGAGGTTCAATCAGCCCCAGCATTTT. The chain recombines TRBV27 with TRBJ1-5; TRBD1 is a possible D gene (6 bases). V gave up 2 bases and J gave up 3 bases, with 17 bases separating them. The CDR3 contains 17 residues. Germline V CDR1 and CDR2: MNHEY, SMNVEV (reference sequence).

This chain joins TRBV7-9 and TRBJ2-3, with 7 bases matching TRBD1. Germline V gene data show CDR1 as SEHNR and CDR2 as FQNEAQ (reference sequence). V trimming: 5 bases; J trimming: 2 bases; junction bases outside the gene matches: 7. The CDR3 has 15 amino acids. CDR3 sequence reads: CASSPGDRPTDTQYF. CDR3 nucleotides: TGTGCCAGCAGCCCAGGGGACAGACCCACAGATACGCAGTATTTT.

A single count supports this clone. The CDR3 DNA is TGTGCCAGCAGTGTCTCCGGGACAGGCGTCCCCTATGGCTACACCTTC. Translating it yields CASSVSGTGVPYGYTF. This sequence joins TRBV28 and TRBJ1-2; 8 positions agree with TRBD1. Unmatched junction bases numbered 12, after V lost 5 bases and J lost 4 bases. Per germline, CDR1 MDHEN and CDR2 SYDVKM. CDR3 size: 16 residues.

Only one count was recorded for this clone. The chain couples TRBV7-2 to TRBJ1-6; 8 nucleotides match TRBD1. The germline V gene encodes CDR1 SGHTA and CDR2 FQGNSA. The CDR3 loop spans 14 amino acids. The junction had 1 base not matched to a gene; V was cut back by 1 base and J by 8 bases. The CDR3 loop is CASSLVGQDSPLHF. The CDR3 region has the DNA TGTGCCAGCAGCTTAGTGGGACAGGATTCACCCCTCCACTTT.